This T cell receptor (beta chain) was captured by sequencing in a study of glioma-infiltrating T cells. Study-wide findings and caveats: Above-expected tissue-blood divergence occurred in all gliomas, most in low-grade ones.

Turning to this clonotype: The antigen remains unidentified.

Germline CDR1 and CDR2: SGHRS and YFSETQ. Trimming removed 0 bases from V and 0 bases from J, with 10 bases in between. This CDR3 comprises 15 residues. Amplification of TCR alpha and beta CDR3 regions from RNA used iRepertoire nested multiplex PCR. Tissue mRNA or PBMC total RNA, roughly 100-400 ng, went into one-step reverse transcription and amplification. From the multiplex PCR reads, TCRdb called clonotypes with MiXCR, one entry per CDR3 protein. Among about 130,000 distinct CDR3 sequences listed, around 23% were seen once. The TCR was taken from a human donor with low-grade glioma or glioblastoma, undergoing nonglioma brain surgery, or in good health (not recorded which). This sequence joins TRBV5-1 and TRBJ2-7; D gene uncertain. The sequencing sample was made of glioma tissue, nonneoplastic brain tissue, or PBMCs (not recorded which). CDR3 nucleotides: TGCGCCAGCAGCTTGGAAGTCTCCTCCTCCTACGAGCAGTACTTC. Translating it yields CASSLEVSSSYEQYF.